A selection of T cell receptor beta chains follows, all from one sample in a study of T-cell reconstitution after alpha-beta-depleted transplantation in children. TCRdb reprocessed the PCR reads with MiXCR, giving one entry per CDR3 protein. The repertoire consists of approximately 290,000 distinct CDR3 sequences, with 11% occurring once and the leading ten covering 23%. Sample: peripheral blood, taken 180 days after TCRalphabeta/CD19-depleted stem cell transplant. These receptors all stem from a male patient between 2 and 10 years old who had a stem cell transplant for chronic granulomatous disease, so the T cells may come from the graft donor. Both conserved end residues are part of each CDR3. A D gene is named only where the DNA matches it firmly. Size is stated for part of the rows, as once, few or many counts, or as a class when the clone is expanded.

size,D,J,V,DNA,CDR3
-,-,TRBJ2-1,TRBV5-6,TGTGCCATCGGCCCCTGGGCAAATCCGTTACTCTCCTACAATGAGCAGTTCTTC,CAIGPWANPLLSYNEQFF
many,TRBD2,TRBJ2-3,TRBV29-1,TGCAGCGTTGAAGAAGTATTTACGGGGGGGGAGTTTGGCACAGATACGCAGTATTTT,CSVEEVFTGGEFGTDTQYF
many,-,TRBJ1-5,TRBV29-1,TGCAGCGTTGCGACCGGGAATCAGCCCCAGCATTTT,CSVATGNQPQHF
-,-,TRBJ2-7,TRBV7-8,TGTGCCAGCAGCTTAGTTCGGAGCTCCTACGAGCAGTACTTC,CASSLVRSSYEQYF
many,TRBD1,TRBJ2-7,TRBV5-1,TGCGCCAGCAGCTTCAGGGACAGGGTCTACGAGCAGTACTTC,CASSFRDRVYEQYF
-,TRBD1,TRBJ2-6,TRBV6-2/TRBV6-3,TGTGCCAGCACTTTCCCAGGGGGATCCGGGGCCAACGTCCTGACTTTC,CASTFPGGSGANVLTF
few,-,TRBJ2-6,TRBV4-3,TGCGCCAGCAGCCAGGGGCCCAGCTCTGGGGCCAACGTCCTGACTTTC,CASSQGPSSGANVLTF
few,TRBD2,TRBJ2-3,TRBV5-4,TGTGCCAGCAGCTTAAGACCAGCGGGAGTCGGGGATACGCAGTATTTT,CASSLRPAGVGDTQYF
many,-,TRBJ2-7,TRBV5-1,TGCGCCAGCAGCTTGGGGACACTCCTTTCCTACGAGCAGTACTTC,CASSLGTLLSYEQYF
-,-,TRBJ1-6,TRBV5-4,TGTGCCAGCAGTGATACAACCGGGTACTCACCCCTCCACTTT,CASSDTTGYSPLHF
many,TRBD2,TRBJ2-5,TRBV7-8,TGTGCCAGCAGCCTCCACCTAGCGGGTCAAGAGACCCAGTACTTC,CASSLHLAGQETQYF
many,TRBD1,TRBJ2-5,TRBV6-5,TGTGCCAGCAGTTACGAACAGGGGTGGGAGACCCAGTACTTC,CASSYEQGWETQYF
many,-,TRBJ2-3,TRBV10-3,TGTGCCATCAAGGGGTTGGGACTTCAAGATACGCAGTATTTT,CAIKGLGLQDTQYF
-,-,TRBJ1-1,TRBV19,TGTGCCAGTAGTATCGGCAGGAACACTGAAGCTTTCTTT,CASSIGRNTEAFF
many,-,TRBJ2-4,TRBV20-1,TGCAGTGCCCCAGGGGTTGAGGTCAAAAACATTCAGTACTTC,CSAPGVEVKNIQYF
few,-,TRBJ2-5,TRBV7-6,TGTGCCAGCAGCGAAGAGGGCAGAGAAGAGACCCAGTACTTC,CASSEEGREETQYF
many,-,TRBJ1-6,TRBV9,TGTGCCAGCAGCGTAGATGCGCCGAGCTCCTATAATTCACCCCTCCACTTT,CASSVDAPSSYNSPLHF
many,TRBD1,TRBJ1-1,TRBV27,TGTGCCAGCAGACTACGGACAGGGAACACTGAAGCTTTCTTT,CASRLRTGNTEAFF
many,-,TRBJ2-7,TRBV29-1,TGCAGCGTTGAGGGCCCGGGCAGGGAGAGCTCCTACGAGCAGTACTTC,CSVEGPGRESSYEQYF
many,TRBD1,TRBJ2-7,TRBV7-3,TGTGCCAGCAGCTTAGGACAGGGGGCTGGAGAGCAGTACTTC,CASSLGQGAGEQYF
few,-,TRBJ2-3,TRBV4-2,TGTGCCATCAGCCCGGGACACCTAACAGATACGCAGTATTTT,CAISPGHLTDTQYF
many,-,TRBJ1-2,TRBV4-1,TGCGCCAGCAGCCTCCAGCGAGGGGTCGGGGGCTATGGCTACACCTTC,CASSLQRGVGGYGYTF
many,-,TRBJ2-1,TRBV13,TGTGCCAGCAGCTCCCAGGGAGCCTACAATGAGCAGTTCTTC,CASSSQGAYNEQFF
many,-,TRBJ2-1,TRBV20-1,TGCAGTGCTAGAGATTTAGTGGAACTAGCTTACAATGAGCAGTTCTTC,CSARDLVELAYNEQFF
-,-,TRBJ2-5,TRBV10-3,TGTGCCATCAGTGACGGACCTGCGAATTGGGAGACCCAGTACTTC,CAISDGPANWETQYF
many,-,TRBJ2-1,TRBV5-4,TGTGCCAGCAGCTTAGTCATATCGGGATGTAACTACAATGAGCAGTTCTTC,CASSLVISGCNYNEQFF
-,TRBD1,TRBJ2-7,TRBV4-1,TGCGCCAGCAGCCAACCCAACAGGGGCATCTACGAGCAGTACTTC,CASSQPNRGIYEQYF
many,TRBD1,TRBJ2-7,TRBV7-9,TGTGCCAGCAGTCAACAGGGGACCGAGCAGTACTTC,CASSQQGTEQYF
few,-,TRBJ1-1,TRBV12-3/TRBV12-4,TGTGCCAGCAGTTACCCTTTGGTCCCAAAAGCTTTCTTT,CASSYPLVPKAFF
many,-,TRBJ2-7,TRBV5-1,TGCGCCAGCAGCTTGTACGGGGGACCCACCTACGAGCAGTACTTC,CASSLYGGPTYEQYF
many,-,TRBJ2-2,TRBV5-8,TGTGCCAGCAGCTTGTGGACGGGCACCGGGGAGCTGTTTTTT,CASSLWTGTGELFF
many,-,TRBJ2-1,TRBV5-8,TGTGCCAGCAGCTTGGGAACTAGACCATCTAACAATGAGCAGTTCTTC,CASSLGTRPSNNEQFF
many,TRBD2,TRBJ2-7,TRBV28,TGTGCCAGCAGTTTCCCTAGCGGGGTCTCCTACGAGCAGTACTTC,CASSFPSGVSYEQYF
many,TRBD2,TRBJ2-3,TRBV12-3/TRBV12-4,TGTGCCAGCAGCAGACTAGCGGGAGTTACAGATACGCAGTATTTT,CASSRLAGVTDTQYF
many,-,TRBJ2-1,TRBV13,TGTGCCAGCAGCGGCCGTGAAGCGGCACTCAATGAGCAGTTCTTC,CASSGREAALNEQFF
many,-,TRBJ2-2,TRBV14,TGTGCCAGCAGCCCGTCGCTAGGGCCCCGGGAGCTGTTTTTT,CASSPSLGPRELFF
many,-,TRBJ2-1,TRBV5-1,TGCGCCAGTTCCCCGGGACACCCTTTGGATGAGCAGTTCTTC,CASSPGHPLDEQFF
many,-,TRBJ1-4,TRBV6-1,TGTGCCAGCATGGGGGGCCCCGATGAAAAACTGTTTTTT,CASMGGPDEKLFF
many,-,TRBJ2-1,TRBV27,TGTGCCAGCAGTTTTCAAGGGTCCCATGAGCAGTTCTTC,CASSFQGSHEQFF
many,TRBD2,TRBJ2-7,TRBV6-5,TGTGCCAGCAGTTACCTCATTGGGCGGGGGGCCTACGAGCAGTACTTC,CASSYLIGRGAYEQYF
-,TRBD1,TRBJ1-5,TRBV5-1,TGCGCCAGCAGCGGCGACAGGGGCCAGCCCCAGCATTTT,CASSGDRGQPQHF
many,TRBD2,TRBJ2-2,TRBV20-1,TGCAGTGCTAGAGTTAGCGGGCCGAACACCGGGGAGCTGTTTTTT,CSARVSGPNTGELFF
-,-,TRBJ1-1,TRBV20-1,TGCAGTGCTAGAATCGGCGGCGTGAACACTGAAGCTTTCTTT,CSARIGGVNTEAFF
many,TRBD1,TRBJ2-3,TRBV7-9,TGTGCCAGCAGCCCCCGGGACAGGGGGACCAGCACAGATACGCAGTATTTT,CASSPRDRGTSTDTQYF
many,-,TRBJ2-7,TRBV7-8,TGTGCCAGCAGCCAGCCAGGGTACGAGCAGTACTTC,CASSQPGYEQYF
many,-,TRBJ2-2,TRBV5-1,TGCGCCAGCAGCTTGGGTCAAAGCACCGGGGAGCTGTTTTTT,CASSLGQSTGELFF
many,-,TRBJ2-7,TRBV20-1,TGCAGTGCTAGAGGACAGGTCCAGTACTTC,CSARGQVQYF
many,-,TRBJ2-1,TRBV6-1,TGTGCCAGCAGTGAAGAGACAGGCTCCTACAATGAGCAGTTCTTC,CASSEETGSYNEQFF
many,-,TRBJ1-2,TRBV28,TGTGCCAGCAGTTACCTGTATGGCTACACCTTC,CASSYLYGYTF
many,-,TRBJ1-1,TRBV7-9,TGTGCCAGCAGCACCCTCAGGGGTATGAACACTGAAGCTTTCTTT,CASSTLRGMNTEAFF
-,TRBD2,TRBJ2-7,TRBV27,TGTGCCAGCAGTAAGACTAGCGGGAGGGTGGAGTACTTC,CASSKTSGRVEYF
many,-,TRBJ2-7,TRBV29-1,TGCAGCGTTGGAGTGTCAGTTAACTACGAGCAGTACTTC,CSVGVSVNYEQYF
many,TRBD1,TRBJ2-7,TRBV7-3,TGTGCCACCCCGACCGGGACAGGGTATCCCTACGAGCAGTACTTC,CATPTGTGYPYEQYF